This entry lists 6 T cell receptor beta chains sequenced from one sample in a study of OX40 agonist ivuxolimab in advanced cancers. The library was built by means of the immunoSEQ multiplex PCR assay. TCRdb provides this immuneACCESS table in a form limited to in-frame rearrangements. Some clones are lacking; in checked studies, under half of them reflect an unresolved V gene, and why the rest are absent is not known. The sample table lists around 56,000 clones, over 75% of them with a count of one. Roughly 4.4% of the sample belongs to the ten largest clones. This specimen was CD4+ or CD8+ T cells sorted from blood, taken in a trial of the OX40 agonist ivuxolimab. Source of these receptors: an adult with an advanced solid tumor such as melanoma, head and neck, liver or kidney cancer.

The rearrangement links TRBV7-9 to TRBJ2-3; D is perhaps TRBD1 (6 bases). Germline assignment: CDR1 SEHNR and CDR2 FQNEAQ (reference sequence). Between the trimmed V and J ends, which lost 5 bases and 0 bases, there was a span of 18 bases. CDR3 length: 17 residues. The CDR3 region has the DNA TGTGCCAGCAGCCAGGGGTTAGAGACAGCTAGCACAGATACGCAGTATTTT. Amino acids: CASSQGLETASTDTQYF.

CDR3 region: CASSLSRGRGDTQYF. In DNA form, the CDR3 reads TGTGCCAGCAGCTTATCCAGGGGGCGCGGGGATACGCAGTATTTT. The chain has TRBV7-9 and TRBJ2-3, with TRBD1 matching over 8 bases. Germline assignment: CDR1 SEHNR and CDR2 FQNEAQ (reference sequence). Trimming took 2 bases from V and 6 from J; bases not matched to a gene: 7. The CDR3 is made up of 15 amino acids.

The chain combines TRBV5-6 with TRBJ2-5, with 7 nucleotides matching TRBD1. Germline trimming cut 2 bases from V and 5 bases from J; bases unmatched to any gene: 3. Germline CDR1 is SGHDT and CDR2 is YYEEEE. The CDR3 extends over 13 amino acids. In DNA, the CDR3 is TGTGCCAGCAGCTTAGGGGGCGGCGAGACCCAGTACTTC. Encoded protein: CASSLGGGETQYF.

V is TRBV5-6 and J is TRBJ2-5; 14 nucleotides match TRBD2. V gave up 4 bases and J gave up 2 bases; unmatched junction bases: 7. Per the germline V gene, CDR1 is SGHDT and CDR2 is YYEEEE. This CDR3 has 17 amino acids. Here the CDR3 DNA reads TGTGCCAGCAGCCAACCCGGGACTAGCGGGGGACAAGAGACCCAGTACTTC. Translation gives CASSQPGTSGGQETQYF.

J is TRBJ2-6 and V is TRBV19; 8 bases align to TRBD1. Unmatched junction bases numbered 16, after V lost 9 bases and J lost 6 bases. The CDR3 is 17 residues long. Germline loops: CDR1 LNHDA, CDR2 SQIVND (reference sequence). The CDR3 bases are TGTGCCAGCACAGAAACAGGGGGTACCCCCTTGGCCAACGTCCTGACTTTC. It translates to CASTETGGTPLANVLTF.

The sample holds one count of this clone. CDR3 DNA sequence: TGTGCCAGCAGCTTAGACAGGGGGTCACGAACTAATGAAAAACTGTTTTTT. Its translation: CASSLDRGSRTNEKLFF. The chain uses TRBV7-9 and TRBJ1-4, with TRBD1 matching 8 bases. The V segment lost 1 base and the J segment 1 base; nucleotides outside the gene matches: 5. The germline CDR1 and CDR2 sequences are SEHNR and FQNEAQ (reference sequence). This CDR3 is built from 17 residues.